This T cell receptor (beta chain) was identified in a study of T cells in Graves' hyperthyroidism and ophthalmopathy. Study outcomes and limitations: Ophthalmopathy was identified by the model a median 6.5 months ahead of onset.

Among ophthalmopathy patients, the Clinical Activity Score reached at least 3, the NOSPECS grade reached at least 4, and duration remained under 3 months. Uncontrolled infections, other autoimmune diseases, pregnancy or lactation led to exclusion of patients. PBMCs were sourced from 9 to 10 ml fresh peripheral blood. RNA transcripts gave rise to amplified TCR beta CDR3 regions. Using the HTBI primer set, a first-round RT-PCR was run on the TCR CDR3. In TCRdb, the multiplex PCR reads were re-called with MiXCR into one record per CDR3 protein. Of around 530,000 distinct CDR3 sequences in the sample, 15% to 20% are singletons; the top ten hold under 20%. As concerns this clonotype: The antigen is not known.

This CDR3 comprises 14 residues. V was pared by 6 bases and J by 3 bases, with 12 bases between. The germline V gene encodes CDR1 MDHEN and CDR2 SYDVKM. This chain connects TRBV28 to TRBJ1-5, with unresolved D. The source is a woman younger than 30 with Graves' ophthalmopathy. Sequences were obtained from blood. In DNA form, the CDR3 reads TGTGCCAGCAGCTCAACCGGGAACAATCAGCCCCAGCATTTT. Residues: CASSSTGNNQPQHF.